This TCR beta chain appears in the sequencing data of a study of CD8 T cells in ankylosing spondylitis. TCRdb processed the 5' RACE reads anew with MiXCR; each CDR3 protein has one entry. The table records some 120,000 distinct CDR3 sequences, roughly 15% of them present only once. Germline V CDR1 and CDR2: MGHDK, SYGVNS. This CDR3 spans 12 amino acids. The V gene lost 5 bases and the J gene lost 10 bases, with 15 bases spanning the gap. This TCR was sampled from a female donor with ankylosing spondylitis or in good health (not recorded which). Sequencing input: blood, either unsorted or a sorted T cell fraction (not recorded which). The rearrangement uses TRBV25-1 and TRBJ2-7; D possibly corresponds to TRBD1 (5 bases). This CDR3 is CASSSPGLTQYF. DNA for the CDR3: TGTGCCAGCAGTTCCCCAGGGCTAACACAGTACTTC.